This is a list of T cell receptor beta chains from one sample in a study of T cell responses to AZD1222 COVID-19 vaccine. Sequenced by immunoSEQ multiplex PCR; TCRdb stores in-frame clones only, minus some. This table holds 150,000 or so clones, 70% to 90% found once. The material sequenced was peripheral blood, taken on day 0 of AZD1222 vaccination. Receptor source: an adult in good health. Both conserved end residues are part of each CDR3. The D gene is left open where the match is weak. Size values are once, few and many counts, or a class for expanded clones, and some rows have none.

v_gene: TRBV7-3; j_gene: TRBJ1-1; d_gene: NA; abundance: NA; CDR3nt: TGTGCCAGCAGCCCGCCGGGCGGGGAGAGCACTGAAGCTTTCTTT; CDR3aa: CASSPPGGESTEAFF
v_gene: TRBV6-4; j_gene: TRBJ2-7; d_gene: TRBD2; abundance: NA; CDR3nt: TGTGCCAGCAGTGAACACCTAGCGGGAGTCTACGAGCAGTACTTC; CDR3aa: CASSEHLAGVYEQYF
v_gene: TRBV7-9; j_gene: TRBJ2-7; d_gene: NA; abundance: NA; CDR3nt: TGTGCCAGCAGCTTACTATCACGGTTCGGAGAGCAGTACTTC; CDR3aa: CASSLLSRFGEQYF
v_gene: TRBV3-1/TRBV3-2; j_gene: TRBJ2-3; d_gene: NA; abundance: NA; CDR3nt: TGTGCCAGCAGCCACAGGGGTGGCACAGATACGCAGTATTTT; CDR3aa: CASSHRGGTDTQYF
v_gene: TRBV4-1; j_gene: TRBJ2-1; d_gene: TRBD2; abundance: once; CDR3nt: TGCGCCAGCAGCCAATACGGACTAGCGGCCATCAATGAGCAGTTCTTC; CDR3aa: CASSQYGLAAINEQFF
v_gene: TRBV6-6; j_gene: TRBJ2-7; d_gene: NA; abundance: NA; CDR3nt: TGTGCCAGCAGTCCCAGATCCGGGACGGTTCCCTCCTACGAGCAGTACTTC; CDR3aa: CASSPRSGTVPSYEQYF
v_gene: TRBV4-2; j_gene: TRBJ2-2; d_gene: NA; abundance: NA; CDR3nt: TGTGCCAGCAGCGAAGACGGGACACGGCCCACCGGGGAGCTGTTTTTT; CDR3aa: CASSEDGTRPTGELFF
v_gene: TRBV28; j_gene: TRBJ2-1; d_gene: NA; abundance: once; CDR3nt: TGTGCCAGCAGTTTAGGAGCTATCGGGTACAATGAGCAGTTCTTC; CDR3aa: CASSLGAIGYNEQFF
v_gene: TRBV28; j_gene: TRBJ1-4; d_gene: NA; abundance: NA; CDR3nt: TGTGCCAGCAGTCGGGGGGGACTCCATAATGAAAAACTGTTTTTT; CDR3aa: CASSRGGLHNEKLFF
v_gene: TRBV24-1; j_gene: TRBJ1-1; d_gene: NA; abundance: NA; CDR3nt: TGTGCCACCAGTGATTCCAAACAGGGGAACACTGAAGCTTTCTTT; CDR3aa: CATSDSKQGNTEAFF
v_gene: TRBV29-1; j_gene: TRBJ2-7; d_gene: NA; abundance: NA; CDR3nt: TGCAGCGCAGCACCTAGCAGCTCCTACGAGCAGTACTTC; CDR3aa: CSAAPSSSYEQYF
v_gene: TRBV5-1; j_gene: TRBJ2-3; d_gene: NA; abundance: NA; CDR3nt: TGCGCCAGCAGTCCCACTCTGGGGTCAGATACGCAGTATTTT; CDR3aa: CASSPTLGSDTQYF
v_gene: TRBV12-5; j_gene: TRBJ2-7; d_gene: NA; abundance: NA; CDR3nt: TGTGCTAGTGGGACCAGCTACGAGCAGTACTTC; CDR3aa: CASGTSYEQYF
v_gene: TRBV27; j_gene: TRBJ2-1; d_gene: TRBD2; abundance: NA; CDR3nt: TGTGCCAGCAGTCCGGGACTAGCGGGACGTGGTGAGCAGTTCTTC; CDR3aa: CASSPGLAGRGEQFF
v_gene: TRBV2; j_gene: TRBJ2-7; d_gene: TRBD2; abundance: NA; CDR3nt: TGTGCCAGCAGTGAATCGGGACTAGCGGGAGGGCCCAACGAGCAGTACTTC; CDR3aa: CASSESGLAGGPNEQYF
v_gene: TRBV7-9; j_gene: TRBJ1-2; d_gene: NA; abundance: NA; CDR3nt: TGTGCCAGCAGCCCGTACCGGACGGAAAGCTATGGCTACACCTTC; CDR3aa: CASSPYRTESYGYTF
v_gene: TRBV5-1; j_gene: TRBJ2-7; d_gene: NA; abundance: NA; CDR3nt: TGCGCCAGCAGCTTGTCGGGTCTCTACGAGCAGTACTTC; CDR3aa: CASSLSGLYEQYF
v_gene: TRBV12-3/TRBV12-4; j_gene: TRBJ2-2; d_gene: NA; abundance: NA; CDR3nt: TGTGCCAGCATCCCCTCCCCCACCGGGGAGCTGTTTTTT; CDR3aa: CASIPSPTGELFF
v_gene: TRBV28; j_gene: TRBJ1-5; d_gene: TRBD1; abundance: NA; CDR3nt: TGTGCCAGCAGTTTATATGGACAGGGTTGGGATAATAGCAATCAGCCCCAGCATTTT; CDR3aa: CASSLYGQGWDNSNQPQHF
v_gene: TRBV4-1; j_gene: TRBJ1-3; d_gene: TRBD1; abundance: NA; CDR3nt: TGCGCCAGCAGCCCGACCGGGACAGGGGTGGGAAACACCATATATTTT; CDR3aa: CASSPTGTGVGNTIYF
v_gene: TRBV19; j_gene: TRBJ1-1; d_gene: TRBD1; abundance: NA; CDR3nt: TGTGCCAGTAGTATCGGGACAGGGGCAACGAACACTGAAGCTTTCTTT; CDR3aa: CASSIGTGATNTEAFF
v_gene: TRBV12-3/TRBV12-4; j_gene: TRBJ2-5; d_gene: NA; abundance: NA; CDR3nt: TGTGCCACGAAAGACTGGGACCAAGAGACCCAGTACTTC; CDR3aa: CATKDWDQETQYF
v_gene: TRBV11-2; j_gene: TRBJ1-4; d_gene: NA; abundance: NA; CDR3nt: TGTGCCAGCAGCTGGACCCCGGGTCCCCAGAATGAAAAACTGTTTTTT; CDR3aa: CASSWTPGPQNEKLFF
v_gene: TRBV7-8; j_gene: TRBJ1-3; d_gene: NA; abundance: once; CDR3nt: TGTGCCAGCAGCTCTGACAGCAACTCTGGAAACACCATATATTTT; CDR3aa: CASSSDSNSGNTIYF
v_gene: TRBV9; j_gene: TRBJ2-1; d_gene: TRBD2; abundance: NA; CDR3nt: TGTGCCAGCAGACCAGCGGGAGGGCCTTCCTACAATGAGCAGTTCTTC; CDR3aa: CASRPAGGPSYNEQFF
v_gene: TRBV27; j_gene: TRBJ1-1; d_gene: TRBD1; abundance: few; CDR3nt: TGTGCCAGCAGTTTAACCCCCGTATGGGGACAGGGAGTTCTGCGATATAGGAACACTGAAGCTTTCTTT; CDR3aa: CASSLTPVWGQGVLRYRNTEAFF
v_gene: TRBV28; j_gene: TRBJ1-2; d_gene: TRBD1; abundance: NA; CDR3nt: TGTGCCAGCAGTTTAATAGGCAGGGGGGACTATGGCTACACCTTC; CDR3aa: CASSLIGRGDYGYTF
v_gene: TRBV28; j_gene: TRBJ1-1; d_gene: NA; abundance: NA; CDR3nt: TGTGCCAGCAGCCGGGAAGGGTACACTGAAGCTTTCTTT; CDR3aa: CASSREGYTEAFF
v_gene: TRBV9; j_gene: TRBJ2-1; d_gene: NA; abundance: once; CDR3nt: TGTGCCAGCAGCGTAGCTGCAAGTACGGGGAATGAGCAGTTCTTC; CDR3aa: CASSVAASTGNEQFF
v_gene: TRBV18; j_gene: TRBJ2-1; d_gene: TRBD2; abundance: NA; CDR3nt: TGTGCCAGCTCACCACGGGGCGGGAGGGCCGGCTACAATGAGCAGTTCTTC; CDR3aa: CASSPRGGRAGYNEQFF
v_gene: TRBV5-6; j_gene: TRBJ2-7; d_gene: NA; abundance: once; CDR3nt: TGTGCCAGCAGCTTCGTTACCCACGAGCAGTACTTC; CDR3aa: CASSFVTHEQYF
v_gene: TRBV6-5; j_gene: TRBJ1-2; d_gene: NA; abundance: NA; CDR3nt: TGTGCCAGCTCCAGCGTGACCTATGGCTACACCTTC; CDR3aa: CASSSVTYGYTF
v_gene: TRBV7-2; j_gene: TRBJ1-4; d_gene: NA; abundance: NA; CDR3nt: TGTGCCAGCAGCAACTATGAAAAACTGTTTTTT; CDR3aa: CASSNYEKLFF
v_gene: TRBV29-1; j_gene: TRBJ2-7; d_gene: TRBD2; abundance: NA; CDR3nt: TGCAGCGTGGGGACTAGCGGGAGTGGCGAGCAGTACTTC; CDR3aa: CSVGTSGSGEQYF
v_gene: TRBV5-5; j_gene: TRBJ1-1; d_gene: NA; abundance: NA; CDR3nt: TGTGCCAGCAGCTTTGAGACAGGCCAAGGGAACACTGAAGCTTTCTTT; CDR3aa: CASSFETGQGNTEAFF
v_gene: TRBV20-1; j_gene: TRBJ2-7; d_gene: TRBD1; abundance: NA; CDR3nt: TGCAGTGCTAGTGGGACAGGGGTCCACGAGCAGTACTTC; CDR3aa: CSASGTGVHEQYF
v_gene: TRBV4-2; j_gene: TRBJ2-1; d_gene: TRBD2; abundance: NA; CDR3nt: TGTGCCAGCAGCCACACTAAACTAGCGGGATACAATGAGCAGTTCTTC; CDR3aa: CASSHTKLAGYNEQFF